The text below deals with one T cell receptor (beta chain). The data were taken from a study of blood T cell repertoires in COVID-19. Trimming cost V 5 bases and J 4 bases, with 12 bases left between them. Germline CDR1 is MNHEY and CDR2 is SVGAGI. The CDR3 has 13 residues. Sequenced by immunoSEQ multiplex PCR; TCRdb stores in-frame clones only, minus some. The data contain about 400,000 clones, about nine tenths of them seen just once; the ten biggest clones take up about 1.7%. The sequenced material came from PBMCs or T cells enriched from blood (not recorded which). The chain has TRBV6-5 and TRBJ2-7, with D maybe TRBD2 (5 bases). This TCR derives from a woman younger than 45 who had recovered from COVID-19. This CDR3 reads CASSREAAYEQYF. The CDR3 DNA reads TGTGCCAGCAGTAGAGAAGCGGCATACGAGCAGTACTTC.